This T cell receptor (beta chain) was captured in a study of blood T cell repertoires in COVID-19. At the level of the study: COVID-19 samples, acute and convalescent, were from the United States, Italy and Spain.

Assay: immunoSEQ multiplex PCR; the TCRdb copy retains only in-frame clones and omits some. The table lists about 250,000 clones, more than 70% of them singletons. V shed 3 bases and J shed 4 bases, with 15 bases lying between them. There are 15 residues in the CDR3. The germline V gene has CDR1 SGHTA and CDR2 FQGNSA. The rearrangement joins TRBV7-2 to TRBJ1-2; D might be TRBD1 (6 bases). The clonotype originates from a man at least 80 years old with acute or convalescent COVID-19. The sequenced material came from peripheral blood. In nucleotides, the CDR3 is TGTGCCAGCAGCTTTGACCTCGGACAGCCCTATGGCTACACCTTC. Translated: CASSFDLGQPYGYTF.